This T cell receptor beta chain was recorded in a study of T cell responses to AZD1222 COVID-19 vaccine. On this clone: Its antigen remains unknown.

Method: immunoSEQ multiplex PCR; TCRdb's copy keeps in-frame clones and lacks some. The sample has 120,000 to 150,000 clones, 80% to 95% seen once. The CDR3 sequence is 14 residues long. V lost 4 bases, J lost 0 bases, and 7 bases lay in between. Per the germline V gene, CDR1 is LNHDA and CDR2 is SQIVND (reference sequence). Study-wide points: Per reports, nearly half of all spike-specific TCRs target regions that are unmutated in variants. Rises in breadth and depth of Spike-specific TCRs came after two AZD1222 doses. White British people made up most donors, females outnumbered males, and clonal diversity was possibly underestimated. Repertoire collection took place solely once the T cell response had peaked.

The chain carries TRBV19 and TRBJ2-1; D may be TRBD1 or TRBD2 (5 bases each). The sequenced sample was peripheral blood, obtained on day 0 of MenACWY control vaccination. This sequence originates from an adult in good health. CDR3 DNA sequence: TGTGCCAGTAGTACCGGGACCTCCTACAATGAGCAGTTCTTC. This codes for CASSTGTSYNEQFF.